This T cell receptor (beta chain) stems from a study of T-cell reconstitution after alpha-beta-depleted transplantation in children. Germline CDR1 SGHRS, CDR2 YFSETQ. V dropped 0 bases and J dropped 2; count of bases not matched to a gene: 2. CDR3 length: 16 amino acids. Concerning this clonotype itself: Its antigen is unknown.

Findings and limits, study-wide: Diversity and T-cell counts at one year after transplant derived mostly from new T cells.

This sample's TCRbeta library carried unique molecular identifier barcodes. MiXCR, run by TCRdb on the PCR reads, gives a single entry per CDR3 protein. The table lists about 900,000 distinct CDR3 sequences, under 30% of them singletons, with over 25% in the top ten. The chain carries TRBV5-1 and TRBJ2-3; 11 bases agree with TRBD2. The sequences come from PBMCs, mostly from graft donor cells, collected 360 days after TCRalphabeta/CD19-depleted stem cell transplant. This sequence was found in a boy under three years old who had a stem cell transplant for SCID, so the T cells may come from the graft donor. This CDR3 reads CASSLATSGNTDTQYF. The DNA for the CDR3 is TGCGCCAGCAGCTTGGCGACTAGCGGGAACACAGATACGCAGTATTTT.